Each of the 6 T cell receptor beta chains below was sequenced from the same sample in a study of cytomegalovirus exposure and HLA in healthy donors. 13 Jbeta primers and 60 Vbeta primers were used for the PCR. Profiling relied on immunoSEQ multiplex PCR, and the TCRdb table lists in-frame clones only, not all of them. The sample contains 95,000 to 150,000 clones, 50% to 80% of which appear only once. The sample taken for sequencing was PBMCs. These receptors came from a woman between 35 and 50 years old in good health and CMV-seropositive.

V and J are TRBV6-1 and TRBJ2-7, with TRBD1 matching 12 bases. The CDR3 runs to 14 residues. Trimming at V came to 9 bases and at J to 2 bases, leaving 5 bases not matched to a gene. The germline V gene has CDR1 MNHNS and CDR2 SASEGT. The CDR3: CASIRDRGPYEQYF. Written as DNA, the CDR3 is TGTGCCAGTATCCGGGACAGGGGGCCCTACGAGCAGTACTTC.

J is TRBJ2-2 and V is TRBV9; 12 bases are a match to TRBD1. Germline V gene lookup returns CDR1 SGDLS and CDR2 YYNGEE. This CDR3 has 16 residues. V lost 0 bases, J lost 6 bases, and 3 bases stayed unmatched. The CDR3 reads CASSVGDRGPAGELFF. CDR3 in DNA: TGTGCCAGCAGCGTAGGGGACAGGGGGCCGGCCGGGGAGCTGTTTTTT. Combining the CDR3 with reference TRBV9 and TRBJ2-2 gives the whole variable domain DSGVTQTPKHLITATGQRVTLRCSPRSGDLSVYWYQQSLDQGLQFLIQYYNGEERAKGNILERFSAQQFPDLHSELNLSSLELGDSALYFCASSVGDRGPAGELFFGEGSRLTVL.

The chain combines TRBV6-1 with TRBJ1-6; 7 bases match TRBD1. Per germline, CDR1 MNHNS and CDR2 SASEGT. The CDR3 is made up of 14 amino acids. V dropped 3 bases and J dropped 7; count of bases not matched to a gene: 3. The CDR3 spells CASSEGQQNSPLHF. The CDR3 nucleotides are TGTGCCAGCAGTGAGGGACAGCAGAATTCACCCCTCCACTTT.

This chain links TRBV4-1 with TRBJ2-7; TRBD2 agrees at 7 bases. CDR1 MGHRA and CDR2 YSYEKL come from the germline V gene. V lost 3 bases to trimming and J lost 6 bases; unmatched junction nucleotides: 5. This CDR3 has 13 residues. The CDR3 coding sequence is TGCGCCAGCAGCCAGGGGACTATCGGCGAGCAGTACTTC. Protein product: CASSQGTIGEQYF.

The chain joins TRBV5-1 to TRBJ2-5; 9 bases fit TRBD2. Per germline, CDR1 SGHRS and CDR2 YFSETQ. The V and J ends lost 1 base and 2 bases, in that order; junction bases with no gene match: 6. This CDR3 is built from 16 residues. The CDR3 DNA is TGCGCCAGCAGCTTGATCCTAGCGGGGAGTCAAGAGACCCAGTACTTC. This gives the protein CASSLILAGSQETQYF.

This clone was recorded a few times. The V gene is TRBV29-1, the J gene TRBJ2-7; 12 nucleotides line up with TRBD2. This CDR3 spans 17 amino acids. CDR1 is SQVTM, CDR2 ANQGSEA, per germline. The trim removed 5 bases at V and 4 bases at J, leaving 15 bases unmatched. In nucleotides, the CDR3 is TGCAGCGTTCGAGGGACTAGCGGGCCGGGGGGCCTATACGAGCAGTACTTC. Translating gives CSVRGTSGPGGLYEQYF.